What follows is one T cell receptor (beta chain) and its context. The antigen is undetermined. Some clones are missing from TCRdb's copy, which holds only in-frame ones; the method was immunoSEQ multiplex PCR. The table has some 120,000 clones, around 93% seen once. CDR3 size: 13 residues. CDR1 and CDR2 from the germline V gene are MDHEN and SYDVKM. Trimming removed 1 base at V and 3 bases at J, with 6 bases between. The entry originates in a study of siplizumab effects on memory and regulatory T cells. General study results and limits: Greater diversity than memory cells seemed evident in naive T cells, which also appeared to be major alloresponse contributors.

The chain links TRBV28 to TRBJ1-2; D is ambiguous. The source of this sequence is a human donor in good health. The specimen sequenced was non-Treg CD4+ T cells sorted from blood. The CDR3 DNA follows: TGTGCCAGCAGTTTATTTTTGGACTATGGCTACACCTTC. Amino acids: CASSLFLDYGYTF.